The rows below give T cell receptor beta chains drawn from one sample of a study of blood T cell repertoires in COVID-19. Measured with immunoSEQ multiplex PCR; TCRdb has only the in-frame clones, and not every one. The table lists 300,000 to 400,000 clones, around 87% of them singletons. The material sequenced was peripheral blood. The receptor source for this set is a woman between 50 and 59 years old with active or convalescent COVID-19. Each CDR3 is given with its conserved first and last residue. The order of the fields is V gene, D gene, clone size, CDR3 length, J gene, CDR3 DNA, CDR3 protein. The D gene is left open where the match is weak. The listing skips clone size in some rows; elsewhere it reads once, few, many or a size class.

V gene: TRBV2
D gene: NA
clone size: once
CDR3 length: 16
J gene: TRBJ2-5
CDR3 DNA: TGTGCCAGCAGTTTAGACCCCGGAGGGATCCAAGAGACCCAGTACTTC
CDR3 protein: CASSLDPGGIQETQYF

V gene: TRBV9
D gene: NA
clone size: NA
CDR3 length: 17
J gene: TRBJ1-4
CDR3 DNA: TGTGCCAGCAGCGTAGGGAGTTCAGGGAGGGGTAATGAAAAACTGTTTTTT
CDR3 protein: CASSVGSSGRGNEKLFF

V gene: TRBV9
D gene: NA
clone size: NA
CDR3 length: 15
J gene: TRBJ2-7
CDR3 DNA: TGTGCCAGCAGCCCCAGCGACTTCGCCACGGGAGAGCAGTACTTC
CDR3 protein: CASSPSDFATGEQYF

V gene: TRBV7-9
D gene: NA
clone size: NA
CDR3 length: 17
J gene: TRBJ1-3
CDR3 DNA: TGTGCCAGCAGCCGTCCCGCGGGGAGCAACTCTGGAAACACCATATATTTT
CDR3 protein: CASSRPAGSNSGNTIYF

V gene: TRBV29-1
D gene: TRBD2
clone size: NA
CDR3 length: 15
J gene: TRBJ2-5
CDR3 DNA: TGCAGCGTTGAAGAAGTGACTAGCGGGAGAGAGACCCAGTACTTC
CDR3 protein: CSVEEVTSGRETQYF

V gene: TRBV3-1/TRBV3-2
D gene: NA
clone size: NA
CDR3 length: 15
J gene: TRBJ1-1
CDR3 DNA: TGTGCCAGCAGCCAAGTCCACTCACGCAACACTGAAGCTTTCTTT
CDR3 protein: CASSQVHSRNTEAFF

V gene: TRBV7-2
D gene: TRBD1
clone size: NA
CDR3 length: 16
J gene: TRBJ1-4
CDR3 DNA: TGTGCCAGCAGCACGACAGGGGTTGCAACTAATGAAAAACTGTTTTTT
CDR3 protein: CASSTTGVATNEKLFF

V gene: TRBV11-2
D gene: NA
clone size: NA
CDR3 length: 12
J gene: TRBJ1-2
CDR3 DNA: TGTGCCAGCAGCTTTCTCCAGGGGGGCTACACCTTC
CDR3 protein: CASSFLQGGYTF

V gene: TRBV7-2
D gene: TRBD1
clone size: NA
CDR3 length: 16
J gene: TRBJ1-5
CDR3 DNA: TGTGCCAGCAGCTTAGCTCAGGGGGGAAGAAATCAGCCCCAGCATTTT
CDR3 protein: CASSLAQGGRNQPQHF

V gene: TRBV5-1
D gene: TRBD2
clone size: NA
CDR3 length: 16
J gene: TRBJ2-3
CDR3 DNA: TGCGCCAGCAGCTTGTCGCTAGCGGGGAGCACAGATACGCAGTATTTT
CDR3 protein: CASSLSLAGSTDTQYF

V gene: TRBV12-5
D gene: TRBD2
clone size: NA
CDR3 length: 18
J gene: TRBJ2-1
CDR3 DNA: TGTGCTAGTGGTTTGGCTCCCGGGACTAGCGGGAGAGCCAATGAGCAGTTCTTC
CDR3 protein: CASGLAPGTSGRANEQFF

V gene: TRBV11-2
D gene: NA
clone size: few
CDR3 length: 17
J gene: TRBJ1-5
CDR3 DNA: TGTGCCAGCAGCTTAGATGGGACATCACTTAGCAATCAGCCCCAGCATTTT
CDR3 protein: CASSLDGTSLSNQPQHF

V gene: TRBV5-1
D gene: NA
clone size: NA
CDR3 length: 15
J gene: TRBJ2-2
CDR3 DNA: TGCGCCAGCAGCTTGGAATCGGGATCAGCCGGGGAGCTGTTTTTT
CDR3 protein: CASSLESGSAGELFF

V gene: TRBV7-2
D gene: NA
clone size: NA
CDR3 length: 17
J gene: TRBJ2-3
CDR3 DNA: TGTGCCAGCAGCTTTAGGCGTGCGGGTGGGCGCACAGATACGCAGTATTTT
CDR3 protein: CASSFRRAGGRTDTQYF

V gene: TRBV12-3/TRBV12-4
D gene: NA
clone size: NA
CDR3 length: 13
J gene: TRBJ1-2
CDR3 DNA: TGTGCCAGCAGTTTAACCCTAGACTATGGCTACACCTTC
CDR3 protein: CASSLTLDYGYTF

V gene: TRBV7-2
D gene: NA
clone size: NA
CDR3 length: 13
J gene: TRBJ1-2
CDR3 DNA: TGTGCCAGCAGCTTAAATAGCTACGATGGCTACACCTTC
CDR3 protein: CASSLNSYDGYTF

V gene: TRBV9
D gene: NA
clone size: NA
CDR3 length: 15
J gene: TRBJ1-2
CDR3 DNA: TGTGCCAGCAGCCCCCGACAGAAAGCTAACTATGGCTACACCTTC
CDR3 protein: CASSPRQKANYGYTF

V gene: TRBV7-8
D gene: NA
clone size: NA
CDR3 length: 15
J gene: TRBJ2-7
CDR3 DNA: TGTGCCAGCAGCTTAGGGCAGGGGAGGGCTGACGAGCAGTACTTC
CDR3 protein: CASSLGQGRADEQYF

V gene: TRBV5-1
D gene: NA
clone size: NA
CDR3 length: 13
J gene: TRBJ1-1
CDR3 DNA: TGCGCCAGCAGCTTTGACACGAACACTGAAGCTTTCTTT
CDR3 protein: CASSFDTNTEAFF

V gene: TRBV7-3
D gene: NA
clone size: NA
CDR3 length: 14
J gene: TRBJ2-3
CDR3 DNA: TGTGCCAGCAGGTTGACAGGTAGCACAGATACGCAGTATTTT
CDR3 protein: CASRLTGSTDTQYF

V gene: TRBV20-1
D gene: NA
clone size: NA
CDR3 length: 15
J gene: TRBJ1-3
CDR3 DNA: TGCAGTGCTAGTCACAGCGGACCCTCTGGAAACACCATATATTTT
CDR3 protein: CSASHSGPSGNTIYF

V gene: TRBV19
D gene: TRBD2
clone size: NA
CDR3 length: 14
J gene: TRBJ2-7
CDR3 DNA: TGTGCCAGTAGTTCCAGCGGGGGCGCGGGGGAGCAGTACTTC
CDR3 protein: CASSSSGGAGEQYF

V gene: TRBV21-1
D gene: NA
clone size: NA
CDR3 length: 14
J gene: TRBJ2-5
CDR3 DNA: TGTGCCAGCAGCAAATTTGGAGGGCAAGAGACCCAGTACTTC
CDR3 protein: CASSKFGGQETQYF

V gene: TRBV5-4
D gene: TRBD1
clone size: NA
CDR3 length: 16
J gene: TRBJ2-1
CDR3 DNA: TGTGCCAGCAGCTTGGAGGGGGCCCTCGCCTACAATGAGCAGTTCTTC
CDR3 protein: CASSLEGALAYNEQFF

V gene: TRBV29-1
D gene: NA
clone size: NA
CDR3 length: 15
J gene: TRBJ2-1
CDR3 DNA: TGCAGCGCCGAAAAAAAAGGGGGCGCGGGAGGCGAGCAGTTCTTC
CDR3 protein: CSAEKKGGAGGEQFF

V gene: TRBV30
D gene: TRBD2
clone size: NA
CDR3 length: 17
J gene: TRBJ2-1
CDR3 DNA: TGTGCCTGGAGCCTAAATTACGGCGGGAGTTTCTACAATGAGCAGTTCTTC
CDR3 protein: CAWSLNYGGSFYNEQFF

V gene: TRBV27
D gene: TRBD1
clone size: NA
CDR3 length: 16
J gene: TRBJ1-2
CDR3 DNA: TGTGCCAGCAGTACACGAACGGACAGGGTCAACTATGGCTACACCTTC
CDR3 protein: CASSTRTDRVNYGYTF

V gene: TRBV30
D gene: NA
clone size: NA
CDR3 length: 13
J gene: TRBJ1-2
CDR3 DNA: TGTGCCTGGAGTCCTGGACACGACTATGGCTACACCTTC
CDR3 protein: CAWSPGHDYGYTF